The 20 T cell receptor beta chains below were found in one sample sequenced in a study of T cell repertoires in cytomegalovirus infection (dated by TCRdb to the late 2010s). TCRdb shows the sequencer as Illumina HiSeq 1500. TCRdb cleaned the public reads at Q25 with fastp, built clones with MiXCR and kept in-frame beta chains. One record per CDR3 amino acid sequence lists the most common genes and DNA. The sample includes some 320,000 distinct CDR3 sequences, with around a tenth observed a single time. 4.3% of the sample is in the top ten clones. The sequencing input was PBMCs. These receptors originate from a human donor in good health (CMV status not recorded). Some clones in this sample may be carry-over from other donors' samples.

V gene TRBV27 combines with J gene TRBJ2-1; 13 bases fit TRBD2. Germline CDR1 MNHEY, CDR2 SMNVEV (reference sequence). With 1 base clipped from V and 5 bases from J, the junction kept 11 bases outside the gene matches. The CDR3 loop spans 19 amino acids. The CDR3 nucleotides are TGTGCCAGCAGTTTATTTCTAACCAGGACTAGCGGGGGTCACAATGAGCAGTTCTTC. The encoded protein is CASSLFLTRTSGGHNEQFF.

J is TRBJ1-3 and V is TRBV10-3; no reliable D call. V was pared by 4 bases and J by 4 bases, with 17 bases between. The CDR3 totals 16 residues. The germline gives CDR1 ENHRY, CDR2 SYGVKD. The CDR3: CAISGLGLQRGNTIYF. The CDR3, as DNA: TGTGCCATCAGTGGGCTTGGGCTACAGAGGGGAAACACCATATATTTT.

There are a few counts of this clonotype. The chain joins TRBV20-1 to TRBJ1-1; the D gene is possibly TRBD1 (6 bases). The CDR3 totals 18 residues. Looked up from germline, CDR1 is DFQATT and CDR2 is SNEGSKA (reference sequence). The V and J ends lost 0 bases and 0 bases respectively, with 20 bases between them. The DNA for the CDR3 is TGCAGTGCTAGAGATCCGGGGGGGCTTAGGAATATGAACACTGAAGCTTTCTTT. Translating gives CSARDPGGLRNMNTEAFF.

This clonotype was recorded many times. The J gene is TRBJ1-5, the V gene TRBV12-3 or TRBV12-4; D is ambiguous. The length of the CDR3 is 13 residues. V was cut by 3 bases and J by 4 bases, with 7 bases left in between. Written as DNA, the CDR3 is TGTGCCAGCAGTTTTGGGCGTAATCAGCCCCAGCATTTT. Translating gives CASSFGRNQPQHF.

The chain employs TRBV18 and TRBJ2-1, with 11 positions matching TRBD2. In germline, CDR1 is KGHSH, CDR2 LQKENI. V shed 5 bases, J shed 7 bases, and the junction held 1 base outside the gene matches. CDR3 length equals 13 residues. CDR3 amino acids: CASSTSGGNEQFF. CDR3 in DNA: TGTGCCAGCTCAACTAGCGGGGGAAATGAGCAGTTCTTC.

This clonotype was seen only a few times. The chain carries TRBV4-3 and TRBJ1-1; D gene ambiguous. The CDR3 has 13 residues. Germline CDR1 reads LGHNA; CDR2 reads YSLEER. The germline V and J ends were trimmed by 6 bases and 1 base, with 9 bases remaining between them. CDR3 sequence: CASSQTRNTEAFF. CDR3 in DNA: TGCGCCAGCAGTCAAACGAGGAACACTGAAGCTTTCTTT.

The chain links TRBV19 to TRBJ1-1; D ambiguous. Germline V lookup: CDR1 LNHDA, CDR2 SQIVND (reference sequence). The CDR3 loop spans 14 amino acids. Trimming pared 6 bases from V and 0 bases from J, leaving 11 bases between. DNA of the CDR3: TGTGCCAGTAGGAAACAGAGCATGAACACTGAAGCTTTCTTT. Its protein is CASRKQSMNTEAFF.

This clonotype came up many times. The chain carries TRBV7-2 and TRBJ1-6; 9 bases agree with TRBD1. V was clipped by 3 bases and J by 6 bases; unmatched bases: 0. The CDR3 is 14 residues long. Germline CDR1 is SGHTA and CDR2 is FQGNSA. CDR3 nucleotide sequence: TGTGCCAGCAGCTTGGACAGGGGTAATTCACCCCTCCACTTT. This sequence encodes CASSLDRGNSPLHF.

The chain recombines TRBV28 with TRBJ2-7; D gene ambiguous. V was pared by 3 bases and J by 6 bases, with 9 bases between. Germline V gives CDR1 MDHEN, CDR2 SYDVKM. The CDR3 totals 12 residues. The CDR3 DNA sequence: TGTGCCAGCAGTTTGCGCAGGTTCGAGCAGTACTTC. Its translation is CASSLRRFEQYF.

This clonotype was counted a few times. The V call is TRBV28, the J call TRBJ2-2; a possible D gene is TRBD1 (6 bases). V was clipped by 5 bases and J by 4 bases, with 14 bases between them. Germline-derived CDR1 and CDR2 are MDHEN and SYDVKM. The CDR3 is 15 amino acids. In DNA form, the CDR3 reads TGTGCCAGCAGTCCGAGGACAGAGAGCACCGGGGAGCTGTTTTTT. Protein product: CASSPRTESTGELFF.

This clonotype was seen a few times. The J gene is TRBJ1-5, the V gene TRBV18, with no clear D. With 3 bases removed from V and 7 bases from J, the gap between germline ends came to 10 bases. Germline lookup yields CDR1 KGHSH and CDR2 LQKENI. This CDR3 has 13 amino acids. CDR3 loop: CASSPPGDQPQHF. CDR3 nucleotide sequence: TGTGCCAGCTCACCGCCGGGTGACCAGCCCCAGCATTTT.

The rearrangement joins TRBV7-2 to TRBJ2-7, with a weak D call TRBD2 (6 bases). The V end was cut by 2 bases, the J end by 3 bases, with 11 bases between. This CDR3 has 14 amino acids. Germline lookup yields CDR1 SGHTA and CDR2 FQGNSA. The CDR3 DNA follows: TGTGCCAGCAGCTTAAAACTAGCTGGCTACGAGCAGTACTTC. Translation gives CASSLKLAGYEQYF.

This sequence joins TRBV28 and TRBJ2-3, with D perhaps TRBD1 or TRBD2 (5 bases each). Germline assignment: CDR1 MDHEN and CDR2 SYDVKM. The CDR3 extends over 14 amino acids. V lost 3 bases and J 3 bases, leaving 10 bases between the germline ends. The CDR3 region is CASSFGGPTDTQYF. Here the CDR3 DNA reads TGTGCCAGCAGTTTTGGGGGTCCGACAGATACGCAGTATTTT. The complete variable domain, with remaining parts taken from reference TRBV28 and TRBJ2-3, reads DVKVTQSSRYLVKRTGEKVFLECVQDMDHENMFWYRQDPGLGLRLIYFSYDVKMKEKGDIPEGYSVSREKKERFSLILESASTNQTSMYLCASSFGGPTDTQYFGPGTRLTVL.

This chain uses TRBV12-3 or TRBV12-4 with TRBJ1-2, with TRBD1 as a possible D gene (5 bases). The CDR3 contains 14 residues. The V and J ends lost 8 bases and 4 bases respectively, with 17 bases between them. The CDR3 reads CASGPGTPAYGYTF. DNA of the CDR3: TGTGCCAGCGGTCCCGGGACGCCGGCCTATGGCTACACCTTC.

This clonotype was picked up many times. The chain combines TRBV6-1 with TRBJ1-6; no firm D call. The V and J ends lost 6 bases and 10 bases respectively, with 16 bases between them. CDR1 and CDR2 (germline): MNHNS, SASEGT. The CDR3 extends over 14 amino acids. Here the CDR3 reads CASSQDSQRSPLHF. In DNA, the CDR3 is TGTGCCAGCAGCCAGGACTCACAAAGGTCACCCCTCCACTTT.

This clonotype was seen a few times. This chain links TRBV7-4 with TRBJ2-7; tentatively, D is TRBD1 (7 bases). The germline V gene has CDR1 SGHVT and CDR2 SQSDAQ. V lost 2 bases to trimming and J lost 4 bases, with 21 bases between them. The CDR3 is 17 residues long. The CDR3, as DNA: TGTGCCAGCAGCTTATTCCCAGGGGGGAGTAAGGAGTACGAGCAGTACTTC. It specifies CASSLFPGGSKEYEQYF.

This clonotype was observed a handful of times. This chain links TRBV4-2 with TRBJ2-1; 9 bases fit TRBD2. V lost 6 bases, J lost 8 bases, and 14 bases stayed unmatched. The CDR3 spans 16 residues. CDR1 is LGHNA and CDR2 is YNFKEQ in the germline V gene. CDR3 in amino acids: CASSTGVAGDLHEQFF. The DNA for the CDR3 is TGTGCCAGCAGTACCGGGGTAGCGGGGGACCTCCATGAGCAGTTCTTC.

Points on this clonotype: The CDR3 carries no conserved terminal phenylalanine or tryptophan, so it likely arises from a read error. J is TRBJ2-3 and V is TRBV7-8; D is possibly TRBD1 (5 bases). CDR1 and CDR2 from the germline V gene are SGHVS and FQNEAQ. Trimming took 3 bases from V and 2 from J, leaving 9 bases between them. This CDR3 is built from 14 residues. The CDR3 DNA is TGTGCCAGCAGCTTGGGCAGGGTCACAGATACGCAGTATCTT. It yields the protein CASSLGRVTDTQYL.

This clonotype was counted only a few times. CDR3 in amino acids: CAISGGTSGSGGDTQYF. The DNA for the CDR3 is TGTGCCATCAGTGGGGGGACTAGCGGGAGCGGTGGAGATACGCAGTATTTT. The gene calls are TRBV10-3 and TRBJ2-3, with TRBD2 matching over 14 bases. Trimming took 4 bases from V and 5 from J; bases not matched to a gene: 8. CDR3 size: 17 residues. Germline assignment: CDR1 ENHRY and CDR2 SYGVKD.

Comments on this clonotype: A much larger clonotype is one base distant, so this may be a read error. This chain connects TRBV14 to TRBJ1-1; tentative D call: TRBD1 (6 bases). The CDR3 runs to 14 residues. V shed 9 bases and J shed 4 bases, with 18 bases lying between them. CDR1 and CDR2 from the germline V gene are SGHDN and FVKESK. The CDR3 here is CARSAQQGVTEAFF. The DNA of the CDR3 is TGTGCCAGGAGCGCCCAACAGGGAGTCACTGAAGCTTTCTTT.